The 6 T cell receptor beta chains below were found in one sample sequenced in a study of post-analysis software for immune sequencing data. Study-wide results and limits: Higher frequency in patients than in controls was seen for a handful of TRBV segments, with TRBV5-6, TRBV5-1 and TRBV20-1 among them.

Their recognized antigens are unknown. Tagging with unique molecular identifiers was a feature of the TCR beta cDNA libraries. MiXCR was run by TCRdb on the PCR reads, yielding one entry per CDR3 protein. Of roughly 580,000 distinct CDR3 sequences listed, around 44% are singletons. The specimen was blood. All receptors derive from a girl aged 10 to 17 with multiple sclerosis.

This clonotype has a handful of counts. The gene calls are TRBV19 and TRBJ1-5, with D uncertain. There are 12 residues in the CDR3. Trimming pared 6 bases from V and 1 base from J, leaving 4 bases between. CDR1 is LNHDA and CDR2 is SQIVND in the germline V gene (reference sequence). CDR3 protein: CASRFSNQPQHF. For the CDR3, the DNA is TGTGCCAGTAGATTCAGCAATCAGCCCCAGCATTTT.

CDR3 nucleotides: TGCGCCAGCAGCCCTTCACAGGGAAGCTATGGCTACACCTTC. Protein: CASSPSQGSYGYTF. The V gene is TRBV5-1, the J gene TRBJ1-2, with TRBD1 as a possible D gene (6 bases). V was cut by 4 bases and J by 4 bases, with 14 bases left in between. This CDR3 contains 14 residues. Germline V gives CDR1 SGHRS, CDR2 YFSETQ.

The genes are TRBV10-3 and TRBJ2-3, with a possible D match to TRBD1 (5 bases). The V end lost 4 bases, the J end lost 5 bases, and 16 bases lay between the germline ends. This CDR3 has 15 residues. Germline CDR1 reads ENHRY; CDR2 reads SYGVKD. CDR3 sequence reads: CAISAGLAALDTQYF. CDR3 DNA: TGTGCCATCAGTGCAGGGCTCGCGGCCCTAGATACGCAGTATTTT.

This clonotype was counted a single time. V and J are TRBV20-1 and TRBJ2-1; 12 bases align to TRBD2. The trim removed 0 bases at V and 12 bases at J, leaving 21 bases unmatched. CDR3 length: 19 residues. Germline loops: CDR1 DFQATT, CDR2 SNEGSKA (reference sequence). CDR3 loop: CSARDRWLAGGQGTTRQFF. CDR3 coding DNA: TGCAGTGCTAGAGATAGGTGGCTAGCGGGGGGGCAGGGGACCACCCGGCAGTTCTTC.

This clonotype was counted only a few times. The chain uses TRBV24-1 and TRBJ2-3, with D perhaps TRBD2 (5 bases). The V end was cut by 9 bases, the J end by 0 bases, with 9 bases between. Germline-derived CDR1 and CDR2 are KGHDR and SFDVKD. This CDR3 is 13 amino acids long. In nucleotides, the CDR3 is TGTGCCACCTCGGAGGAGAGCACAGATACGCAGTATTTT. Its protein product is CATSEESTDTQYF.

This chain connects TRBV6-6 to TRBJ1-4, with 8 bases matching TRBD1. V shed 5 bases and J 6 bases; nucleotides not matched to a gene: 8. The CDR3 has 15 residues. Per the germline V gene, CDR1 is MNHNY and CDR2 is SVGAGI (reference sequence). The CDR3 DNA sequence: TGTGCCAGCAGTCGGCCGACAGGGGCCGATGAAAAACTGTTTTTT. Its protein is CASSRPTGADEKLFF.